This TCR beta chain emerged from a study of siplizumab effects on memory and regulatory T cells. Profiling relied on immunoSEQ multiplex PCR, and the TCRdb table lists in-frame clones only, not all of them. The sample consists of some 63,000 clones, approximately 96% of them appearing once. To note about this clone: Its antigen is as yet unknown.

Study findings and constraints: About 80-96% of proliferating CD4+ or CD8+ clones had no assignable naive or memory phenotype. Mappable alloreactive CD4+ clones came from Treg cells around three quarters of the time on average with siplizumab, against approximately 25% in controls. Alloreactive clones mapping to unstimulated subsets formed only a minor fraction.

Unstimulated TEMRA, naive, memory and effector memory subsets were sequenced in three donor pairs. Material: naive CD8+ T cells sorted from blood. This receptor was taken from a human donor in good health.

The CDR3 DNA reads TGTGCCAGCAGAGGAGGACAGGGGAATGAGCAGTTCTTC. It translates to CASRGGQGNEQFF. The J gene is TRBJ2-1, the V gene TRBV6-6; 9 bases agree with TRBD1. Unmatched junction bases numbered 4, after V lost 6 bases and J lost 7 bases. Germline V gives CDR1 MNHNY, CDR2 SVGAGI (reference sequence). This CDR3 spans 13 amino acids.